The present entry profiles one T cell receptor beta chain with its context. Clones were sequenced by immunoSEQ multiplex PCR, and TCRdb holds only the in-frame ones, with some missing. The sample contains tens of thousands of clones, approximately 97% of which appear only once. The sample belongs to a study of monozygotic twins with cystic fibrosis. Trimming cost V 0 bases and J 4 bases, with 12 bases left between them. Germline V gene sequence: CDR1 SQVTM, CDR2 ANQGSEA. CDR3 size: 14 residues. The receptor's source is a girl between 2 and 10 years old with cystic fibrosis. The V and J genes are TRBV29-1 and TRBJ2-5; possibly TRBD1 for D (6 bases). Material: blood. CDR3: CSVEETGRGETQYF. DNA of the CDR3: TGCAGCGTTGAAGAGACAGGCAGGGGAGAGACCCAGTACTTC.